The 13 T cell receptor beta chains in this list originate from one sample, sequenced in a study of identical twins. TCRdb reprocessed the 5' RACE reads via MiXCR and lists one record per CDR3 protein. The sample carries 400,000 or so distinct CDR3 sequences, approximately 9.1% recorded once. Sequencing was carried out using naive T cells sorted from blood. The receptors derive from a woman aged 45-65 years in good health.

The V and J genes are TRBV6-5 and TRBJ2-3; 7 nucleotides align to TRBD2. CDR1 is MNHEY, CDR2 SVGAGI, per germline. The CDR3 loop spans 16 amino acids. The trim removed 0 bases at V and 3 bases at J, leaving 6 bases unmatched. The CDR3 DNA follows: TGTGCCAGCAGTTACTCGGGGGGGAGTGGGACAGATACGCAGTATTTT. The encoded protein is CASSYSGGSGTDTQYF.

This clonotype occurred a few times. This chain joins TRBV20-1 and TRBJ2-3; TRBD2 agrees at 9 bases. The germline gives CDR1 DFQATT, CDR2 SNEGSKA (reference sequence). J lost 0 bases, V lost 1 base, and 2 bases had no gene match. CDR3 length equals 15 residues. DNA for the CDR3: TGCAGTGCTAGAGGGACTAGCGCTAGCACAGATACGCAGTATTTT. Translating it yields CSARGTSASTDTQYF.

In DNA, the CDR3 is TGCAGTGCTAGAGACCCCAGGACTAGCGGGGGATTAGCCAAAAACATTCAGTACTTC. Translated: CSARDPRTSGGLAKNIQYF. This chain joins TRBV20-1 and TRBJ2-4; 13 bases are shared with TRBD2. V shed 0 bases, J shed 0 bases, and the junction held 8 bases outside the gene matches. The CDR3 is made up of 19 amino acids. Germline V gene lookup returns CDR1 DFQATT and CDR2 SNEGSKA (reference sequence).

This clonotype appeared many times. The chain links TRBV29-1 to TRBJ2-7, with 10 nucleotides matching TRBD1. Looked up from germline, CDR1 is SQVTM and CDR2 is ANQGSEA. V was clipped by 6 bases and J by 0 bases; unmatched bases: 5. The CDR3 has 14 residues. In DNA, the CDR3 is TGCAGCGTCGGGAGACAGGGGGCCTCCTACGAGCAGTACGTC. Encoded protein: CSVGRQGASYEQYV.

V usage is TRBV20-1 and J usage is TRBJ2-1; TRBD2 might be the D (5 bases). V was shortened by 3 bases and J by 4 bases, with 13 bases between the two germline ends. The germline V gene has CDR1 DFQATT and CDR2 SNEGSKA (reference sequence). The CDR3 consists of 14 residues. The CDR3 sequence is CSARGVVLYNEQFF. The CDR3 region has the DNA TGCAGTGCTAGGGGAGTAGTGCTATACAATGAGCAGTTCTTC.

This chain uses TRBV27 with TRBJ2-3, with 11 positions matching TRBD2. The length of the CDR3 is 16 residues. Germline CDR1 reads MNHEY; CDR2 reads SMNVEV (reference sequence). With V trimmed by 2 bases and J by 4 bases, 5 bases remained unmatched. This CDR3 is CASSLETSGSPDTQYF. The CDR3 nucleotides are TGTGCCAGCAGTTTAGAAACTAGCGGGAGCCCAGATACGCAGTATTTT.

In this sample, this clonotype turned up many times. This chain links TRBV5-1 with TRBJ2-2; 9 bases agree with TRBD2. CDR3 length: 15 residues. Looked up from germline, CDR1 is SGHRS and CDR2 is YFSETQ. The V gene end was trimmed by 4 bases and the J gene end by 4 bases; junction bases not matched to a gene: 5. CDR3 protein: CASSQTSGSTGELFF. Written as DNA, the CDR3 is TGCGCCAGCAGCCAGACTAGCGGATCCACCGGGGAGCTGTTTTTT.

The sample holds a few counts of this clonotype. The genes are TRBV5-5 and TRBJ1-2; D is uncertain. CDR3 size: 14 residues. Germline CDR1 and CDR2: SGHKS and YYEKEE (reference sequence). V was shortened by 1 base and J by 2 bases, with 9 bases between the two germline ends. CDR3 bases: TGTGCCAGCAGCTTGCCAGACGGGAACTATGGCTACACCTTC. It specifies CASSLPDGNYGYTF.

V is TRBV6-5 and J is TRBJ2-5, with 7 nucleotides matching TRBD1. This CDR3 spans 15 amino acids. Germline lookup yields CDR1 MNHEY and CDR2 SVGAGI. V shed 5 bases and J 5 bases; nucleotides not matched to a gene: 11. The CDR3 sequence: CASSEDTGVGETQYF. CDR3 nucleotide sequence: TGTGCCAGCAGTGAAGATACAGGGGTAGGGGAGACCCAGTACTTC.

The V and J genes are TRBV10-3 and TRBJ1-5; D might be TRBD1 (5 bases). Trimming shortened V by 3 bases and J by 3 bases, and 18 bases separated the two germline ends. This CDR3 region has 17 residues. Per germline, CDR1 ENHRY and CDR2 SYGVKD. The CDR3, as DNA: TGTGCCATCAGTGAAACTACCTGGGGGGGAATCAATCAGCCCCAGCATTTT. Translated: CAISETTWGGINQPQHF.

V usage is TRBV24-1 and J usage is TRBJ2-5; TRBD1 or TRBD2 may be the D gene (5 bases each). Trimming pared 9 bases from V and 0 bases from J, leaving 13 bases between. CDR1 and CDR2 from the germline V gene are KGHDR and SFDVKD. The CDR3 is 14 residues long. CDR3: CATSVGGNQETQYF. The CDR3 DNA sequence: TGTGCCACCTCCGTTGGGGGTAACCAAGAGACCCAGTACTTC.

There are a few counts of this clonotype. The chain has TRBV6-6 and TRBJ2-6, with 10 bases lining up with TRBD1. Trimming cost V 0 bases and J 0 bases; bases outside gene matches: 5. Looked up from germline, CDR1 is MNHNY and CDR2 is SVGAGI (reference sequence). This CDR3 spans 19 amino acids. The CDR3 nucleotides are TGTGCCAGCAGTTACTCGACAGGGGGCGACAGCTCTGGGGCCAACGTCCTGACTTTC. It specifies CASSYSTGGDSSGANVLTF.

This chain uses TRBV28 with TRBJ2-7; 8 nucleotides match TRBD1. Germline lookup yields CDR1 MDHEN and CDR2 SYDVKM. CDR3 length: 15 amino acids. The ends lost 6 bases at V and 3 bases at J; junction bases unmatched: 10. The CDR3 is CASSTGTGNLYEQYF. The CDR3 nucleotides are TGTGCCAGCAGCACCGGGACAGGAAACCTCTACGAGCAGTACTTC.